This T cell receptor (beta chain) was identified during a study of cytomegalovirus exposure and HLA in healthy donors. Looking at the study overall: Out of 150 million to 200 million T cells, an earlier analysis found 117 million unique TCR beta sequences in total. Study-wide results and limits: The study put some 160 TCR beta chains on its list as cytomegalovirus-associated. When a later analysis compared HLA-associated TCR beta chains with equally common others, the HLA-associated chains turned out to be more clonally expanded and to have lower generation probabilities.

For this clone: Its antigen is not known.

The CDR3 is made up of 13 amino acids. Germline CDR1 and CDR2: KGHSH and LQKENI. V was trimmed by 5 bases and J by 4 bases, leaving 11 bases between them. Primers for the PCR totalled 60 Vbeta and 13 Jbeta. This table comes from immunoSEQ multiplex PCR, and its TCRdb copy is limited to in-frame clones, with some not included. This listing includes about 100,000 clones. This chain joins TRBV18 and TRBJ2-5, with D perhaps TRBD2 (5 bases). The receptor was derived from a girl aged 5-17 years in good health and CMV-seropositive. Sequencing input: PBMCs. The CDR3 DNA sequence: TGTGCCAGCTCAGGGCCAGAGGGAGAGACCCAGTACTTC. The encoded protein is CASSGPEGETQYF.